The rows below give T cell receptor beta chains drawn from one sample of a study of T cell repertoires in ileal Crohn's disease. The method was immunoSEQ multiplex PCR; TCRdb's version includes in-frame clones alone and lacks a portion of them. The sample lists roughly 2,200 clones, 93% occurring once. What was sequenced was ileal tissue. The receptors derive from an adult with Crohn's disease. Both conserved end residues are part of each CDR3. The order of the fields is clone size, V gene, J gene, D gene, CDR3 protein, CDR3 DNA. The D gene is left open where the match is weak. Only part of the rows carry a size: once, few, many, or a class if the clone is expanded.

clone size: -
V gene: TRBV6-6
J gene: TRBJ2-3
D gene: -
CDR3 protein: CASNSPYLARADTQYF
CDR3 DNA: TGTGCCAGCAACTCGCCTTATTTGGCGAGGGCAGATACGCAGTATTTT

clone size: -
V gene: TRBV19
J gene: TRBJ2-2
D gene: -
CDR3 protein: CASSKDANTGELFF
CDR3 DNA: TGTGCCAGTAGCAAAGACGCGAACACCGGGGAGCTGTTTTTT

clone size: -
V gene: TRBV10-3
J gene: TRBJ2-1
D gene: TRBD1
CDR3 protein: CAISESGTGAYNEQFF
CDR3 DNA: TGTGCCATCAGTGAGTCGGGGACAGGGGCTTACAATGAGCAGTTCTTC

clone size: -
V gene: TRBV19
J gene: TRBJ1-5
D gene: TRBD1
CDR3 protein: CATQGTGGSQPQHF
CDR3 DNA: TGTGCCACCCAAGGGACAGGGGGCTCTCAGCCCCAGCATTTT

clone size: -
V gene: TRBV4-3
J gene: TRBJ2-2
D gene: -
CDR3 protein: CASSQDLTFGELFF
CDR3 DNA: TGCGCCAGCAGCCAAGATCTAACGTTCGGGGAGCTGTTTTTT

clone size: -
V gene: TRBV10-1
J gene: TRBJ1-1
D gene: -
CDR3 protein: CASSGRERTEAFF
CDR3 DNA: TGCGCCAGCAGTGGAAGGGAACGAACTGAAGCTTTCTTT

clone size: -
V gene: TRBV7-2
J gene: TRBJ2-1
D gene: -
CDR3 protein: CASRSGAGASYNEQFF
CDR3 DNA: TGTGCCAGCAGATCGGGGGCCGGAGCCTCCTACAATGAGCAGTTCTTC

clone size: once
V gene: TRBV6-6
J gene: TRBJ1-2
D gene: TRBD1
CDR3 protein: CASSTTGDGYTF
CDR3 DNA: TGTGCCAGCAGTACCACAGGGGATGGCTACACCTTC